This TCR beta chain was retrieved from a study of blood T cell repertoires in COVID-19. Here immunoSEQ multiplex PCR was the method, and the copy in TCRdb shows in-frame clones only, minus some. Of about 55,000 clones in the sample, 75% to 95% are singletons; the top ten hold around 14%. The origin of this receptor is a human donor with active COVID-19. The donor label of this sample is uncertain. Sequenced material: peripheral blood.

Here the CDR3 DNA reads TGTGCCAGCAGCTTATTTCCACGGGGTGAGCAGTTCTTC. Protein: CASSLFPRGEQFF. The V call is TRBV11-1, the J call TRBJ2-1; possibly TRBD2 for D (5 bases). The germline V gene encodes CDR1 SGHAT and CDR2 FQDESV (reference sequence). The CDR3 has 13 amino acids. Trimming pared 2 bases from V and 9 bases from J, leaving 11 bases between.